A selection of T cell receptor beta chains follows, all from one sample in a study of blood T cell repertoires in COVID-19. Produced via immunoSEQ multiplex PCR; TCRdb's table is partial and in-frame only. The sample has some 91,000 clones, about nine tenths seen once; the top ten hold 1.7%. The sequencing input was peripheral blood. The source is a man in his 60s with acute or convalescent COVID-19. Both conserved end residues are part of each CDR3.

V gene | CDR3 protein
TRBV20-1 | CSASLGGSGAFF
TRBV10-3 | CAISEVGDRSNQPQHF
TRBV5-1 | CASSLNGGGTEAFF
TRBV30 | CAWDRGSGNTIYF
TRBV9 | CASSVGPDREHYEQYF
TRBV30 | CAGKQGLDYGYTF
TRBV2 | CASSDMGGTEAFF
TRBV27 | CASSLDRKYGYTF
TRBV3-1/TRBV3-2 | CASTPSRRGNQETQYF
TRBV30 | CAWSVLPPTTASPLHF
TRBV5-1 | CASSLTGTGQDTIYF
TRBV5-1 | CASRTGTGVQGYTF
TRBV9 | CASSPGLAGGPNTGELFF
TRBV18 | CASSPIRNYEQYF
TRBV19 | CASSMSHRTNTEAFF
TRBV11-2 | CASSGQIFSSYNEQFF
TRBV11-2 | CASSPRLATDTQYF
TRBV7-2 | CASSLGAGLNQPQHF
TRBV3-1/TRBV3-2 | CASSQVGGRRNIQYF
TRBV30 | CAWLEGRTQYF
TRBV30 | CAWSVRGDTEAFF
TRBV5-5 | CASSSTGSRGEKLFF
TRBV11-2 | CASSPLGQLYGYTF
TRBV18 | CASSPQATQRTGANVLTF
TRBV29-1 | CSGRTGTGYNEQFF
TRBV5-1 | CASSLVSGGDNEQFF
TRBV7-8 | CASSPTGSTDTQYF
TRBV4-1 | CASSQPRQGGGYGYTF
TRBV19 | CASSIDQQASSGNTIYF
TRBV19 | CASSARQGAGRNTEAFF
TRBV25-1 | CASSQGLAGEETQYF
TRBV6-5 | CASSRTGMGDTIYF
TRBV30 | CAWSDPPGGAMNSPLHF
TRBV7-9 | CASSLRSGPDTQYF
TRBV25-1 | CASSEYSGYGYTF
TRBV19 | CASSIGDRTTNEKLFF
TRBV10-1 | CASSPIGTTNATGNTIYF
TRBV10-3 | CAITQGDGYTF
TRBV6-4 | CASSDSPGGAMPQYF
TRBV2 | CASVSRDRENEQFF
TRBV30 | CAWSGTDYGYTF
TRBV13 | CASSLNAGGEAFF
TRBV18 | CASSPLADITNYGYTF
TRBV5-8 | CASSLAGLENIQYF
TRBV25-1 | CASSSTGWQPQHF
TRBV6-4 | CASSDGETHGYTF
TRBV6-5 | CASSYVGGLNTEAFF
TRBV19 | CASGGTSGNTIYF
TRBV7-9 | CASSLTSGGRGTGELFF
TRBV18 | CASSPPGVPAGYTF
TRBV7-9 | CASSLLADSYNEQFF